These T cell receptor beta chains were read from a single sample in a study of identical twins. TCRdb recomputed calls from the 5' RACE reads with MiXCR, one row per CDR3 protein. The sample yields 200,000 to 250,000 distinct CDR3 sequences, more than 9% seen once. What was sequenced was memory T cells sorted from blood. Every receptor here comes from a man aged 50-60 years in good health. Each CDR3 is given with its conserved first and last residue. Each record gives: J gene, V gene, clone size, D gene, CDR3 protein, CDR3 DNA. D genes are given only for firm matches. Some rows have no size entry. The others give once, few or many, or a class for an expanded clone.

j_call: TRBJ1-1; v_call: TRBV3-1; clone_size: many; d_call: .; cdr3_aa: CASSPGGIRNTEAFF; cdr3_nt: TGTGCCAGCAGCCCCGGGGGCATTAGGAACACTGAAGCTTTCTTT
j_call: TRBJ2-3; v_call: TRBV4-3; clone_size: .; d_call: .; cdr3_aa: CASSQGGGGNTQYF; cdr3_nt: TGCGCCAGCAGCCAAGGAGGAGGGGGAAATACGCAGTATTTT
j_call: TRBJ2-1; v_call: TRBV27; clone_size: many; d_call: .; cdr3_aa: CATSPGFAPGRQFF; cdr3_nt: TGTGCCACTTCACCAGGTTTCGCCCCAGGGAGGCAGTTCTTC
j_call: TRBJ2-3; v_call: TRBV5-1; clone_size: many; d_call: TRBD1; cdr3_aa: CASSLDRASTDTQYF; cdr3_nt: TGCGCCAGCAGCCTGGACAGGGCTAGCACAGATACGCAGTATTTT
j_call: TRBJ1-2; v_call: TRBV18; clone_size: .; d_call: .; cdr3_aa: CASSPPLDRGGYTF; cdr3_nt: TGTGCCAGCTCACCACCACTGGACAGAGGAGGCTACACCTTC
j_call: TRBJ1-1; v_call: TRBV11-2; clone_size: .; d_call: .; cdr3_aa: CASTDRANTEAFF; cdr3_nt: TGTGCCAGCACCGACAGAGCGAACACTGAAGCTTTCTTT
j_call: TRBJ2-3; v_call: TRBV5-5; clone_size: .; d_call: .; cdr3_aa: CASTPRMSTDTQYF; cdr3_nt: TGTGCCAGCACCCCTCGAATGAGCACAGATACGCAGTATTTT
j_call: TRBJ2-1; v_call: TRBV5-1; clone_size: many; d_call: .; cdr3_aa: CASSRNSGDAYNEQFF; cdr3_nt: TGCGCCAGCAGCCGAAATAGCGGAGACGCCTACAATGAGCAGTTCTTC
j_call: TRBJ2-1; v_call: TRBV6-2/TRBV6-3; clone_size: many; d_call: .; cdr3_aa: CASRYAGAKYNEQFF; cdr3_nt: TGTGCCAGCCGATACGCAGGAGCCAAGTACAATGAGCAGTTCTTC
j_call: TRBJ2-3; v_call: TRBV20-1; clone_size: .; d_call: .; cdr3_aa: CSARDMVRGDTQYF; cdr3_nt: TGCAGTGCTAGAGATATGGTGCGAGGAGATACGCAGTATTTT
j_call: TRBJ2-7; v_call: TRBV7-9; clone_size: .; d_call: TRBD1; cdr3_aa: CASSNRDRGPYEQYF; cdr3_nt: TGTGCCAGCAGTAACCGGGACAGGGGACCCTACGAGCAGTACTTC
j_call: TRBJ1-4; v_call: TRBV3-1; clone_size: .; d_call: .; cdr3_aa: CASSPSWGGLNEKLFF; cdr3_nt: TGTGCCAGCAGCCCGTCCTGGGGGGGTCTAAATGAAAAACTGTTTTTT
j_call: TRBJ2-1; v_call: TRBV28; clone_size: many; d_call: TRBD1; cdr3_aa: CASSLGTGGPLTVDEQFF; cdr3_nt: TGTGCCAGCAGCTTAGGGACAGGGGGTCCCCTAACGGTGGATGAGCAGTTCTTC
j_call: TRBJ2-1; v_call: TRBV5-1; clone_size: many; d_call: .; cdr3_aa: CASSFMASSSYNEQFF; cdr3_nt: TGCGCCAGCAGCTTCATGGCGTCCAGCTCCTACAATGAGCAGTTCTTC
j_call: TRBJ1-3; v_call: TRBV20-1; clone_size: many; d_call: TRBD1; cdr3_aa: CSARGGAGTGGSGNTIYF; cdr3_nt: TGCAGTGCTAGAGGAGGGGCCGGGACAGGGGGATCCGGAAACACCATATATTTT
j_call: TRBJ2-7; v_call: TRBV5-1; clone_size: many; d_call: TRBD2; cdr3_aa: CASSLVAGAFYEQYF; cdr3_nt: TGCGCCAGCAGCTTGGTAGCGGGGGCCTTCTACGAGCAGTACTTC
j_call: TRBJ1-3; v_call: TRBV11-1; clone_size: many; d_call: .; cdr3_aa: CASSPPGGRKDTSGNTIYF; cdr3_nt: TGTGCCAGCAGCCCTCCTGGAGGGCGCAAGGATACCTCTGGAAACACCATATATTTT
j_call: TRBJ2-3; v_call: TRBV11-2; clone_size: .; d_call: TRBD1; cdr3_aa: CASSLAGQLNTDTQYF; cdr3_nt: TGTGCCAGCAGCTTAGCGGGACAGCTCAACACAGATACGCAGTATTTT
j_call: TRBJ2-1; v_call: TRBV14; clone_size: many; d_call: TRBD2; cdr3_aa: CASSKLAGGGNEQFF; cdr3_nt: TGTGCCAGCAGCAAACTAGCGGGAGGAGGGAATGAGCAGTTCTTC
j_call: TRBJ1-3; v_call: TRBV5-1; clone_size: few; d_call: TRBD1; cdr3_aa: CASSFDRDYSSGNTIYF; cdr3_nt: TGCGCCAGCAGCTTCGACAGGGACTACTCGTCTGGAAACACCATATATTTT
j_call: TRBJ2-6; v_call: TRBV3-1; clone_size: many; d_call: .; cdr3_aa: CASSSQMTGSGANVLTF; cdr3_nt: TGTGCCAGCAGCTCTCAAATGACGGGCTCTGGGGCCAACGTCCTGACTTTC
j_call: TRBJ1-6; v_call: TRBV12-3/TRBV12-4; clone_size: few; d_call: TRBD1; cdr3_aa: CASSFRTGGAPLHF; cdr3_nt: TGTGCCAGCAGTTTTAGGACAGGGGGCGCACCCCTCCACTTT
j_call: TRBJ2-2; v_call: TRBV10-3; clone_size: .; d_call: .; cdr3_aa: CANRDSANTGELFFF; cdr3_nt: .
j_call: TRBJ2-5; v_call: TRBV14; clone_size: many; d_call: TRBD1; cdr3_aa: CASSRHRGLETQYF; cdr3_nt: TGTGCCAGCAGCCGTCACAGGGGGCTGGAGACCCAGTACTTC
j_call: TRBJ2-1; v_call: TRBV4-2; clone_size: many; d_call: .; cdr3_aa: CASKPPRDNEQFF; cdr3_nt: TGTGCCAGCAAACCACCCAGGGATAATGAGCAGTTCTTC
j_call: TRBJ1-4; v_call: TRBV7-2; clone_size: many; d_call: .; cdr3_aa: CASSAQTLFF; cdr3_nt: TGTGCCAGCAGCGCTCAAACCCTGTTTTTT
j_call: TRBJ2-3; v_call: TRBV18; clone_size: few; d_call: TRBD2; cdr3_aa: CASSPQGTSPDTQYF; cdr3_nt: TGTGCCAGCTCACCTCAAGGGACTAGCCCAGATACGCAGTATTTT
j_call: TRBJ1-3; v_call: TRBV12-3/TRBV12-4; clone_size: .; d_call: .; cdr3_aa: CASTPGAGNTIYF; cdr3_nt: TGTGCCAGCACACCAGGGGCTGGAAACACCATATATTTT
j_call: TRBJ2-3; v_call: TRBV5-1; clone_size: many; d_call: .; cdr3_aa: CASSLERGTDTQYF; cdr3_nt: TGCGCCAGCAGCTTGGAGAGGGGAACAGATACGCAGTATTTT
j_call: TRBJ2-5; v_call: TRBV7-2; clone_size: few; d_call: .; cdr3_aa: CASSLRAPGTQYF; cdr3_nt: TGTGCCAGCAGCTTAAGGGCCCCCGGGACCCAGTACTTC
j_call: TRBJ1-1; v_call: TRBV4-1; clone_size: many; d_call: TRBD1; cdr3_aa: CASTSPGQGGTEAFF; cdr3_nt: TGCGCCAGCACATCCCCGGGACAGGGAGGCACTGAAGCTTTCTTT
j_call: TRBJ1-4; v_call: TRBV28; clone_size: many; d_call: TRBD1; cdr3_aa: CASSFGTGGREKLFF; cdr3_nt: TGTGCCAGCAGTTTCGGGACAGGGGGTCGGGAAAAACTGTTTTTT
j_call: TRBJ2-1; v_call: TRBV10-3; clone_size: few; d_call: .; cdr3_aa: CATGDSYTQFF; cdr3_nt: TGTGCCACGGGCGACAGTTACACGCAGTTCTTC
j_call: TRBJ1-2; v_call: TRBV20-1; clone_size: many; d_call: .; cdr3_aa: CSIFGPGSSYGYTF; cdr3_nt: .
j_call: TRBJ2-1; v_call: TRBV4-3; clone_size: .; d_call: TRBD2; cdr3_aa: CASSPRTSGGNRYNEQFF; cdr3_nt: TGCGCCAGCAGCCCTCGGACTAGCGGGGGGAATCGCTACAATGAGCAGTTCTTC
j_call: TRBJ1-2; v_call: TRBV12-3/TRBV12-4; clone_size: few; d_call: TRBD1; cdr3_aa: CASSLRQGLSGYTF; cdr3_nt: TGTGCCAGCAGTTTACGACAGGGACTTAGCGGCTACACCTTC
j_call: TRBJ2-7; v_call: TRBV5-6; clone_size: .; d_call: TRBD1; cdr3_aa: CASTGTGATCEQYF; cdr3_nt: TGTGCCAGCACCGGGACAGGGGCGACCTGCGAGCAGTACTTC
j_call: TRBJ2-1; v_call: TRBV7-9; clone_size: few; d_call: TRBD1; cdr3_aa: CASSRPGTVKGNEQFF; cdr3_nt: TGTGCCAGCAGCCGCCCCGGGACAGTCAAGGGGAATGAGCAGTTCTTC
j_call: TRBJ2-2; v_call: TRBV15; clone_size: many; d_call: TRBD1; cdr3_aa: CATSRDRVTGELFF; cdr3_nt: TGTGCCACCAGCAGGGACAGGGTAACCGGGGAGCTGTTTTTT
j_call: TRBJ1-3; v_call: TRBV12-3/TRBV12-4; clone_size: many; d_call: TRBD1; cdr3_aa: CASSLLDRGPGNTIYF; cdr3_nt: TGTGCCAGCAGTTTATTGGACAGGGGGCCTGGAAACACCATATATTTT
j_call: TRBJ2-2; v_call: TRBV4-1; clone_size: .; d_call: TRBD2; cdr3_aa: CASSQDAGVGGELFF; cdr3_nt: TGCGCCAGCAGCCAAGATGCGGGGGTCGGCGGGGAGCTGTTTTTT
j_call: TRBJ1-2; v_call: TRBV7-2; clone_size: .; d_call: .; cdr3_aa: CASSVNSGDGGYTF; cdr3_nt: TGTGCCAGCAGCGTTAATTCGGGTGACGGCGGCTACACCTTC
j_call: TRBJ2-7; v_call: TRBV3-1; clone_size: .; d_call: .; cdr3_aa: CASSSPREREQYF; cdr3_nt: TGTGCCAGCAGCTCACCTCGGGAGCGGGAGCAGTACTTC
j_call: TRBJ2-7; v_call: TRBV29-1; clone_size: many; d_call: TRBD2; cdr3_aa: CSVEGLISGSLYEQYF; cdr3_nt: TGCAGCGTTGAAGGCCTCATTAGCGGGAGTTTATACGAGCAGTACTTC